These T cell receptor beta chains were read from a single sample in a study of blood T cell repertoires in COVID-19. Profiling relied on immunoSEQ multiplex PCR, and the TCRdb table lists in-frame clones only, not all of them. The sample lists 130,000 to 150,000 clones; approximately 88% were seen once. Sequencing was carried out using peripheral blood. The receptors shown here come from a human donor in a cohort sampled during active COVID-19. The CDR3 runs from the conserved cysteine through the conserved F or W. D genes are given only for firm matches. Part of the rows lack a size; the others show once, few, many or a class for expanded clones.

V,D,size,J,CDR3,DNA
TRBV18,TRBD1,NA,TRBJ2-7,CASSPNQGTGGTLAPDEQYF,TGTGCCAGCTCACCTAACCAAGGGACAGGGGGCACCTTGGCCCCGGACGAGCAGTACTTC
TRBV6-5,NA,NA,TRBJ1-3,CASSSGHSSGNTIYF,TGTGCCAGCAGTTCAGGACATAGCTCTGGAAACACCATATATTTT
TRBV5-6,TRBD1,NA,TRBJ2-5,CASSSNRGALETQYF,TGTGCCAGCAGCTCTAACAGGGGCGCCCTAGAGACCCAGTACTTC
TRBV7-3,NA,NA,TRBJ2-5,CASSRSSAETQYF,TGTGCCAGCAGCCGTTCTAGCGCGGAGACCCAGTACTTC
TRBV6-2/TRBV6-3,TRBD1,NA,TRBJ2-7,CASSDWTGREQYF,TGTGCCAGCAGTGATTGGACAGGGCGCGAGCAGTACTTC
TRBV6-5,NA,NA,TRBJ2-2,CASSPTDSHTGELFF,TGTGCCAGCAGTCCAACGGACAGCCACACCGGGGAGCTGTTTTTT
TRBV6-1,TRBD1,NA,TRBJ1-1,CASSEALTGPGGRNTEAFF,TGTGCCAGCAGTGAAGCCTTGACAGGGCCCGGCGGGCGGAACACTGAAGCTTTCTTT
TRBV3-1/TRBV3-2,NA,NA,TRBJ2-7,CASSSRTNSYEQYF,TGTGCCAGCAGCTCCCGTACTAATTCCTACGAGCAGTACTTC
TRBV27,NA,NA,TRBJ2-1,CASSMPQGPWFF,TGTGCCAGCAGTATGCCCCAGGGCCCCTGGTTCTTC
TRBV30,NA,NA,TRBJ1-2,CAWVKTGIYGYTF,TGTGCCTGGGTCAAGACGGGAATCTATGGCTACACCTTC
TRBV5-1,NA,few,TRBJ1-6,CASSLGLGDSPLHF,TGCGCCAGCAGCTTGGGGCTGGGAGATTCACCCCTCCACTTT
TRBV13,NA,NA,TRBJ2-7,CASSYGVVGEQYF,TGTGCCAGCAGCTATGGAGTGGTTGGCGAGCAGTACTTC
TRBV6-5,TRBD1,NA,TRBJ1-2,CASSSRDSYLLGYTF,TGTGCCAGCAGTTCCAGGGACAGCTACCTTCTTGGGTACACCTTC
TRBV2,NA,NA,TRBJ2-1,CASRAGLTYNEQFF,TGTGCCAGCAGGGCGGGCTTAACCTACAATGAGCAGTTCTTC
TRBV7-8,NA,NA,TRBJ1-1,CASSSGENTEAFF,TGTGCCAGCAGCTCAGGGGAGAACACTGAAGCTTTCTTT
TRBV9,TRBD1,NA,TRBJ1-1,CASSVARDRGATEAFF,TGTGCCAGCAGCGTAGCTCGGGACAGGGGCGCCACTGAAGCTTTCTTT
TRBV7-9,NA,NA,TRBJ2-3,CASSLSSTVDTQYF,TGTGCCAGCAGCTTGTCAAGCACGGTAGATACGCAGTATTTT
TRBV29-1,TRBD1,NA,TRBJ1-2,CSVLTGDYGYTF,TGCAGCGTGCTCACAGGGGACTATGGCTACACCTTC
TRBV6-1,NA,NA,TRBJ2-1,CASSEDVIAASNEQFF,TGTGCCAGCAGTGAAGATGTAATAGCCGCCAGTAATGAGCAGTTCTTC
TRBV6-5,NA,NA,TRBJ2-2,CASSSMTGELFF,TGTGCCAGCAGTTCCATGACCGGGGAGCTGTTTTTT
TRBV10-3,TRBD1,NA,TRBJ2-3,CAIRSGTGGQDTQYF,TGTGCCATCAGGTCCGGGACAGGGGGCCAAGATACGCAGTATTTT
TRBV11-2,NA,NA,TRBJ1-2,CASSLGAGKGGYTF,TGTGCCAGCAGCTTAGGGGCGGGGAAAGGCGGCTACACCTTC
TRBV7-3,TRBD2,NA,TRBJ2-3,CASSLRPLGGGTTDTQYF,TGTGCCAGCAGCTTAAGACCTCTAGGCGGGGGGACCACAGATACGCAGTATTTT
TRBV7-3,TRBD1,NA,TRBJ2-1,CASSLGQGGNEQFF,TGTGCCAGCAGCCTCGGACAGGGAGGAAATGAGCAGTTCTTC
TRBV7-2,TRBD1,NA,TRBJ1-1,CASSLAQGATIALEAFF,TGTGCCAGCAGCTTAGCACAGGGGGCTACCATTGCTTTAGAAGCTTTCTTT
TRBV2,TRBD2,NA,TRBJ2-5,CASMRGDQETQYF,TGTGCCAGCATGCGGGGGGACCAAGAGACCCAGTACTTC
TRBV2,TRBD1,NA,TRBJ1-2,CASSEGTGVNYGYTF,TGTGCCAGCAGTGAAGGGACAGGGGTTAACTATGGCTACACCTTC
TRBV7-3,TRBD2,NA,TRBJ2-1,CASSSGTSGGFEQFF,TGTGCCAGCAGCTCCGGGACTAGCGGGGGGTTTGAGCAGTTCTTC
TRBV5-1,NA,NA,TRBJ2-7,CASRLDSTRGYEQYF,TGCGCCAGCAGATTAGACTCGACGCGTGGCTACGAGCAGTACTTC
TRBV25-1,NA,few,TRBJ2-4,CASSESEAQYF,TGTGCCAGCAGTGAATCTGAGGCCCAGTACTTC
TRBV5-5,NA,once,TRBJ2-2,CASSPRRGEYTGELFF,TGTGCCAGCAGCCCTCGCAGGGGAGAATACACCGGGGAGCTGTTTTTT
TRBV7-9,NA,NA,TRBJ2-1,CASSDSGYNEQFF,TGTGCCAGCAGTGACTCGGGTTACAATGAGCAGTTCTTC
TRBV25-1,NA,NA,TRBJ2-7,CASRSSYEQYF,TGTGCCAGCCGGAGCTCCTACGAGCAGTACTTC
TRBV10-3,NA,NA,TRBJ1-1,CAIEGVMDTEAFF,TGTGCCATCGAGGGGGTGATGGACACTGAAGCTTTCTTT
TRBV2,TRBD2,NA,TRBJ2-5,CASTRGGALMETQYF,TGTGCCAGCACCCGGGGGGGGGCACTGATGGAGACCCAGTACTTC
TRBV6-4,TRBD2,NA,TRBJ2-1,CASSLGLAGVDEQFF,TGTGCCAGCAGTTTGGGACTAGCGGGGGTCGATGAGCAGTTCTTC
TRBV18,TRBD1,NA,TRBJ2-5,CASFPGTGGHETQYF,TGTGCCAGCTTCCCCGGGACAGGGGGCCACGAGACCCAGTACTTC
TRBV7-3,NA,few,TRBJ1-6,CASSLGPEKPLHF,TGTGCCAGCAGCTTAGGTCCCGAGAAACCCCTCCACTTT
TRBV19,NA,NA,TRBJ2-2,CASIGLASLIKANTGELFF,TGTGCCAGTATTGGTTTAGCTAGCCTCATCAAAGCGAACACCGGGGAGCTGTTTTTT
TRBV5-8,TRBD1,NA,TRBJ2-2,CASSSGTANTGELFF,TGTGCCAGCAGCTCCGGGACAGCGAACACCGGGGAGCTGTTTTTT
TRBV19,NA,NA,TRBJ1-4,CASTVDQRGEKLFF,TGTGCCAGTACCGTGGACCAACGGGGTGAAAAACTGTTTTTT
TRBV7-6,NA,NA,TRBJ2-1,CASSLGRDEQFF,TGTGCCAGCAGCTTAGGTCGGGATGAGCAGTTCTTC
TRBV6-5,TRBD1,NA,TRBJ1-1,CASSPTGVNTEAFF,TGTGCCAGCAGCCCGACAGGGGTGAACACTGAAGCTTTCTTT
TRBV6-5,TRBD1,NA,TRBJ1-1,CASRVQGAGTEAFF,TGTGCCAGCAGGGTACAGGGGGCGGGCACTGAAGCTTTCTTT
TRBV6-5,NA,NA,TRBJ1-2,CASSYSIETTGGYTF,TGTGCCAGCAGTTACTCGATCGAGACAACTGGGGGCTACACCTTC
TRBV6-5,TRBD1,NA,TRBJ2-5,CASRVRQGWQETQYF,TGTGCCAGCAGAGTCAGACAGGGGTGGCAAGAGACCCAGTACTTC
TRBV6-4,NA,NA,TRBJ1-5,CVRGGSGSNQPQHF,TGTGTCCGAGGAGGGAGTGGCAGCAATCAGCCCCAGCATTTT
TRBV19,NA,few,TRBJ2-3,CASSRYDSNTDTQYF,TGTGCCAGTAGCAGATACGACAGCAACACAGATACGCAGTATTTT
TRBV19,TRBD1,NA,TRBJ1-5,CASRPRTGENQPQHF,TGTGCCAGTAGACCCCGGACAGGGGAGAATCAGCCCCAGCATTTT
TRBV5-5,TRBD2,NA,TRBJ2-1,CASSPGLAGINEQFF,TGTGCCAGCAGCCCGGGACTAGCGGGGATCAATGAGCAGTTCTTC
TRBV19,TRBD1,NA,TRBJ1-2,CASKMTGDHYGYTF,TGTGCCAGTAAAATGACAGGGGACCATTATGGCTACACCTTC
TRBV28,NA,NA,TRBJ2-5,CAARAVDREETQYF,TGTGCCGCGAGGGCAGTTGATCGAGAGGAGACCCAGTACTTC
TRBV11-2,NA,few,TRBJ2-1,CASSLLLADEQFF,TGTGCCAGCAGCTTACTTCTAGCAGATGAGCAGTTCTTC
TRBV9,TRBD2,NA,TRBJ2-5,CASSAGTSGEETQYF,TGTGCCAGCAGCGCCGGGACTAGCGGGGAGGAGACCCAGTACTTC
TRBV19,NA,NA,TRBJ1-5,CASSGDPNQPQHF,TGTGCCAGTAGTGGAGATCCGAATCAGCCCCAGCATTTT
TRBV12-3/TRBV12-4,NA,NA,TRBJ2-2,CASNPGNTGELFF,TGTGCCAGCAATCCGGGTAACACCGGGGAGCTGTTTTTT
TRBV28,TRBD1,NA,TRBJ2-7,CASRDRGRGEQYF,TGTGCCAGCAGGGACAGGGGCAGGGGGGAGCAGTACTTC
TRBV11-2,NA,NA,TRBJ1-1,CASSPTSGVATEAFF,TGTGCCAGCAGCCCAACGTCGGGGGTGGCTACTGAAGCTTTCTTT
TRBV27,NA,NA,TRBJ2-7,CASRKAADPYEQYF,TGTGCCAGCAGAAAGGCGGCAGACCCCTACGAGCAGTACTTC
TRBV5-1,NA,few,TRBJ1-5,CASSLEGGGNQPQHF,TGCGCCAGCAGCTTGGAGGGAGGCGGCAATCAGCCCCAGCATTTT